This TCR beta chain was retrieved from a study of blood T cells in healthy people across ages. General study results and limits: Estimates of diversity drawn from one million T cells were considered underestimates.

The germline gives CDR1 SGHRS, CDR2 YFSETQ. The CDR3 has 18 amino acids. The junction had 6 bases not matched to a gene; V was cut back by 4 bases and J by 0 bases. This clonotype appeared a few times. Its antigen is as yet unknown. Sample-barcoded 5' priming and a J-beta primer mix drove a second PCR of roughly 6 to 12 cycles. Individual samples furnished no less than 2.5 million CDR3-containing paired-end reads apiece. Using its own MiXCR run on the 5' RACE reads, TCRdb lists one record per CDR3 protein. Here the sample spans hundreds of thousands of distinct CDR3 sequences, approximately 25% being singletons. The sample was also linked to a second study, of T cells of mothers and their children. That paper states: Samples came from a few healthy Caucasian mothers and their six children.

The sequencing input was blood. The TCR originated in a boy younger than 18 in good health. This chain links TRBV5-1 with TRBJ2-1; 14 bases align to TRBD2. The chain's CDR3 is CASSLGTSGSLSYNEQFF. For the CDR3, the DNA is TGCGCCAGCAGCCTTGGGACTAGCGGGAGTCTCTCCTACAATGAGCAGTTCTTC. The whole variable domain, remainder taken from reference TRBV5-1 and TRBJ2-1, is KAGVTQTPRYLIKTRGQQVTLSCSPISGHRSVSWYQQTPGQGLQFLFEYFSETQRNKGNFPGRFSGRQFSNSRSEMNVSTLELGDSALYLCASSLGTSGSLSYNEQFFGPGTRLTVL.